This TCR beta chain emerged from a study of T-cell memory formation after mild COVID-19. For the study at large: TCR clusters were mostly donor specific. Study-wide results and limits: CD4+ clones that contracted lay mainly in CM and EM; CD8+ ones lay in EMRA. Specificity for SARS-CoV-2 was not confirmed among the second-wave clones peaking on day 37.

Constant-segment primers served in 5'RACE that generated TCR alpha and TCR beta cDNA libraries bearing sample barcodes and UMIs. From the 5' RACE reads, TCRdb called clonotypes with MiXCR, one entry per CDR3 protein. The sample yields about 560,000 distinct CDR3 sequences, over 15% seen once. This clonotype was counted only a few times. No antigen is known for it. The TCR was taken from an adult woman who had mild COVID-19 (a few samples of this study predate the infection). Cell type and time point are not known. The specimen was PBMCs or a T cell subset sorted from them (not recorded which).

The CDR3 DNA sequence: TGCGCCAGCAGCCAAGATATTAGAAACACCATATATTTT. This gives the protein CASSQDIRNTIYF. This rearrangement joins TRBV4-1 to TRBJ1-3; D remains unclear. The CDR3 runs to 13 residues. Per germline, CDR1 MGHRA and CDR2 YSYEKL. Trimming removed 0 bases at V and 5 bases at J, with 5 bases between.